The 27 T cell receptor beta chains listed next were all sequenced from one sample in a study of T cells in localized non-small cell lung cancer. Libraries were prepared by immunoSEQ multiplex PCR; TCRdb keeps only in-frame clonotypes and omits some of them. The repertoire holds 70,000 to 95,000 clones, with approximately 91% as singletons. The starting material was PBMCs, obtained before any cancer treatment. The receptor source for this set is a woman aged 40 to 75 with stage II squamous cell lung carcinoma.

The chain links TRBV19 to TRBJ1-1; possible D gene TRBD1, 6 bases. V shed 5 bases and J shed 4 bases, with 17 bases lying between them. Germline-derived CDR1 and CDR2 are LNHDA and SQIVND (reference sequence). The CDR3 extends over 15 amino acids. CDR3 amino acids: CASSSGAGESTEAFF. DNA for the CDR3: TGTGCCAGTAGTTCAGGGGCGGGGGAGAGCACTGAAGCTTTCTTT.

In DNA form, the CDR3 reads TGTGCCAGCAGTTCTGGGGGCCACTCAAACGAGCAGTACTTC. Amino acid sequence: CASSSGGHSNEQYF. The chain links TRBV6-5 to TRBJ2-7, with D possibly TRBD1 on 6 matching bases. Germline CDR1 MNHEY, CDR2 SVGAGI. Trimming stripped 4 bases from V and 5 bases from J, with 15 bases between. The CDR3 is made up of 14 amino acids.

The chain combines TRBV29-1 with TRBJ2-7; 8 bases map to TRBD1. The V segment lost 6 bases and the J segment 3 bases; nucleotides outside the gene matches: 7. The CDR3 covers 13 residues. The V gene's germline CDR1 is SQVTM and CDR2 ANQGSEA. The CDR3 is CSVLDRDLYEQYF. Here the CDR3 DNA reads TGCAGCGTGCTGGACAGGGACCTCTACGAGCAGTACTTC.

The chain links TRBV6-1 to TRBJ1-1, with unresolved D. Trimming left V 4 bases short and J 1 base short, with 13 bases between. The CDR3 runs 15 residues. Germline V gene sequence: CDR1 MNHNS, CDR2 SASEGT. The CDR3 sequence: CASSASVLWNTEAFF. The CDR3 DNA follows: TGTGCCAGCAGTGCCTCTGTGTTATGGAACACTGAAGCTTTCTTT.

In this sample, this clone turned up once. The chain has TRBV18 and TRBJ1-5, with 7 bases fitting TRBD1. V gave up 3 bases and J gave up 4 bases; unmatched junction bases: 12. The CDR3 loop spans 17 amino acids. From germline, CDR1 is KGHSH and CDR2 LQKENI. The CDR3 DNA sequence: TGTGCCAGCTCACCCAAGGGGGGACAGAATACGAATCAGCCCCAGCATTTT. It encodes CASSPKGGQNTNQPQHF.

This chain links TRBV30 with TRBJ1-5, with a weak D call TRBD1 (6 bases). Germline CDR1 reads GTSNPN; CDR2 reads SVGIG (reference sequence). The CDR3 is 13 amino acids. V was cut by 3 bases and J by 7 bases, with 13 bases left in between. The CDR3 spells CAWSGGHGQPQHF. In DNA, the CDR3 is TGTGCCTGGAGCGGGGGGCATGGCCAGCCCCAGCATTTT.

Here the CDR3 reads CASSTIRGYTF. The CDR3 DNA follows: TGTGCCAGCAGCACCATTAGAGGCTACACCTTC. The chain has TRBV5-6 and TRBJ1-2, with no clear D. The CDR3 loop spans 11 amino acids. Germline CDR1 and CDR2: SGHDT and YYEEEE. The germline V and J ends were trimmed by 4 bases and 8 bases, with 9 bases remaining between them.

On this clone: Other DNA variants within this sample encode the same CDR3. The chain has TRBV6-1 and TRBJ1-5, with unresolved D. Per the germline V gene, CDR1 is MNHNS and CDR2 is SASEGT. The ends were cut back, 2 bases at V and 2 bases at J, with 13 bases in the middle. This CDR3 contains 16 residues. The CDR3 coding sequence is TGTGCCAGCAGTGAATTTCCCGTGGGCCGCAATCAGCCCCAGCATTTT. Amino acids: CASSEFPVGRNQPQHF.

The CDR3 bases are TGTGCCAGCAGCTTGGGCGGGACAGCCAATTCACCCCTCCACTTT. This encodes CASSLGGTANSPLHF. The chain combines TRBV5-5 with TRBJ1-6; 7 positions match TRBD1. Trimming cost V 0 bases and J 7 bases; bases outside gene matches: 4. The CDR3 totals 15 residues. The germline V gene encodes CDR1 SGHKS and CDR2 YYEKEE (reference sequence).

This sequence joins TRBV5-6 and TRBJ1-5; D is perhaps TRBD1 (5 bases). The CDR3 consists of 14 residues. Germline CDR1 and CDR2: SGHDT and YYEEEE. Trimming took off 1 base at V and 6 bases at J, with 11 bases between the two ends. CDR3: CASSLQGGSQPQHF. The DNA of the CDR3 is TGTGCCAGCAGCTTGCAGGGAGGGAGTCAGCCCCAGCATTTT.

This chain joins TRBV2 and TRBJ1-1, with no clear D. This CDR3 is 13 amino acids long. Trimming took 4 bases from V and 1 from J, leaving 7 bases between them. Germline V lookup: CDR1 SNHLY, CDR2 FYNNEI. The CDR3 DNA reads as TGTGCCAGCAGTGCCCGCAGGAACACTGAAGCTTTCTTT. Amino acid sequence: CASSARRNTEAFF.

This chain joins TRBV2 and TRBJ1-4, with a weak D call TRBD1 (5 bases). The germline V gene has CDR1 SNHLY and CDR2 FYNNEI. The CDR3 is made up of 12 amino acids. Trimming removed 7 bases from V and 7 bases from J, with 10 bases in between. CDR3 region: CASTSGPEKLFF. As DNA, the CDR3 is TGTGCCAGCACGTCAGGGCCTGAAAAACTGTTTTTT.

Here the CDR3 DNA reads TGCGCCAGCAGCTTGGGACAGGGCCAGCCCCAGCATTTT. Its translation: CASSLGQGQPQHF. The V call is TRBV5-1, the J call TRBJ1-5; 7 bases fit TRBD1. J lost 7 bases, V lost 0 bases, and 1 base had no gene match. CDR1 is SGHRS, CDR2 YFSETQ, per germline. The CDR3 runs 13 residues.

This clone showed up just once. V is TRBV7-9 and J is TRBJ1-5; D gene uncertain. Germline assignment: CDR1 SEHNR and CDR2 FQNEAQ (reference sequence). The CDR3 runs 14 residues. Trimming removed 1 base at V and 2 bases at J, with 6 bases between. As DNA, the CDR3 is TGTGCCAGCAGCTTAGTCCGGGGCAATCAGCCCCAGCATTTT. As protein: CASSLVRGNQPQHF.

The gene calls are TRBV19 and TRBJ2-2; D gene ambiguous. Germline V gene sequence: CDR1 LNHDA, CDR2 SQIVND (reference sequence). V dropped 0 bases and J dropped 4 bases, with 12 bases sitting between them. The CDR3 totals 16 residues. DNA for the CDR3: TGTGCCAGTAGTATAGATGGCAGGTCGGGCACCGGGGAGCTGTTTTTT. It is translated as CASSIDGRSGTGELFF.

V is TRBV5-1 and J is TRBJ2-7, with 7 bases that match TRBD1. CDR3 length equals 14 residues. Germline trimming cut 4 bases from V and 6 bases from J; bases unmatched to any gene: 10. From germline, CDR1 is SGHRS and CDR2 YFSETQ. The CDR3 spells CASSPAGTAFEQYF. The CDR3, as DNA: TGCGCCAGCAGCCCCGCCGGGACAGCTTTCGAGCAGTACTTC.

This clone was counted once. V is TRBV27 and J is TRBJ1-1, with D hard to call. The CDR3 has 14 amino acids. From germline, CDR1 is MNHEY and CDR2 SMNVEV (reference sequence). The V end was cut by 3 bases, the J end by 7 bases, with 15 bases between. The DNA for the CDR3 is TGTGCCAGCAGTTTCTCTGGGCCCTTCGGTGAAGCTTTCTTT. Its protein is CASSFSGPFGEAFF.

The chain joins TRBV6-1 to TRBJ1-1; TRBD1 aligns across 8 bases. V lost 1 base and J lost 11; bases outside the gene matches: 0. The CDR3 consists of 11 residues. Germline V gene lookup returns CDR1 MNHNS and CDR2 SASEGT. CDR3 sequence: CASSEGQGAFF. DNA of the CDR3: TGTGCCAGCAGTGAAGGACAGGGGGCTTTCTTT.

The chain recombines TRBV5-6 with TRBJ2-7; D possibly uses TRBD1 or TRBD2 (5 bases each). Germline V gene lookup returns CDR1 SGHDT and CDR2 YYEEEE. Trimming took off 2 bases at V and 1 base at J, with 10 bases between the two ends. This CDR3 has 14 amino acids. The CDR3 here is CASSFGDGSYEQYF. The CDR3 nucleotides read TGTGCCAGCAGCTTCGGGGACGGGTCCTACGAGCAGTACTTC.

The CDR3 DNA reads as TGTGCCAGCAGTTTAGGAGGACAGGGCCCTATCTATGGCTACACCTTC. This encodes CASSLGGQGPIYGYTF. The chain has TRBV28 and TRBJ1-2; 8 bases match TRBD1. Germline values: CDR1 MDHEN, CDR2 SYDVKM. Trimming at V came to 2 bases and at J to 4 bases, leaving 9 bases not matched to a gene. The CDR3 extends over 16 amino acids.

CDR3 sequence: CASSRTSLRGPIYGYTF. Here the CDR3 DNA reads TGTGCCAGCAGCCGGACCTCCCTGCGGGGGCCCATCTATGGCTACACCTTC. The chain combines TRBV27 with TRBJ1-2; D is possibly TRBD1 (6 bases). Trimming pared 6 bases from V and 4 bases from J, leaving 24 bases between. There are 17 residues in the CDR3. Germline loops: CDR1 MNHEY, CDR2 SMNVEV (reference sequence).

V gene TRBV5-1 combines with J gene TRBJ1-1; no firm D call. CDR3 length: 16 residues. The V gene's germline CDR1 is SGHRS and CDR2 YFSETQ. Trimming shortened V by 4 bases and J by 0 bases, and 16 bases separated the two germline ends. The CDR3: CASSPGLNPMNTEAFF. The CDR3 bases are TGCGCCAGCAGCCCCGGACTGAACCCAATGAACACTGAAGCTTTCTTT.

The chain carries TRBV7-9 and TRBJ1-4; D may be TRBD1 (5 bases). The germline V and J ends were trimmed by 5 bases and 7 bases, with 20 bases remaining between them. This CDR3 has 16 amino acids. Germline V gives CDR1 SEHNR, CDR2 FQNEAQ (reference sequence). Here the CDR3 DNA reads TGTGCCAGCAGCCCCGTAATGGGGGGGAGAACTGAAAAACTGTTTTTT. Translated: CASSPVMGGRTEKLFF.

This clone was counted a few times. The DNA for the CDR3 is TGTGCCAGCAGTGCTTCGGGACTCCAAGAGACCCAGTACTTC. Translation gives CASSASGLQETQYF. This chain links TRBV5-4 with TRBJ2-5, with D possibly being TRBD2 (6 bases). V lost 5 bases and J 1 base, leaving 12 bases between the germline ends. CDR1 and CDR2 from the germline V gene are SGHNT and YYREEE (reference sequence). There are 14 residues in the CDR3.

V gene TRBV19 combines with J gene TRBJ2-1; D not resolved. The germline V and J ends were trimmed by 4 bases and 5 bases, with 0 bases remaining between them. Germline V CDR1 and CDR2: LNHDA, SQIVND (reference sequence). This CDR3 is built from 10 residues. The CDR3 reads CASSNNEQFF. The CDR3 DNA reads TGTGCCAGTAGTAACAATGAGCAGTTCTTC.

This clone showed up just once. The chain links TRBV5-4 to TRBJ2-3; no clear D gene. This CDR3 region has 12 residues. Trimming shortened V by 3 bases and J by 2 bases, and 4 bases separated the two germline ends. Per germline, CDR1 SGHNT and CDR2 YYREEE (reference sequence). The CDR3 DNA reads as TGTGCCAGCAGCTCAACCACAGATACGCAGTATTTT. Translating gives CASSSTTDTQYF.

The chain joins TRBV27 to TRBJ1-1; D gene uncertain. CDR3 length: 17 amino acids. V gave up 2 bases and J gave up 0 bases, with 16 bases separating them. The germline V gene encodes CDR1 MNHEY and CDR2 SMNVEV (reference sequence). CDR3 sequence (DNA): TGTGCCAGCAGTTTAATGTCTACCTTTCCTTTGAACACTGAAGCTTTCTTT. Translating gives CASSLMSTFPLNTEAFF.